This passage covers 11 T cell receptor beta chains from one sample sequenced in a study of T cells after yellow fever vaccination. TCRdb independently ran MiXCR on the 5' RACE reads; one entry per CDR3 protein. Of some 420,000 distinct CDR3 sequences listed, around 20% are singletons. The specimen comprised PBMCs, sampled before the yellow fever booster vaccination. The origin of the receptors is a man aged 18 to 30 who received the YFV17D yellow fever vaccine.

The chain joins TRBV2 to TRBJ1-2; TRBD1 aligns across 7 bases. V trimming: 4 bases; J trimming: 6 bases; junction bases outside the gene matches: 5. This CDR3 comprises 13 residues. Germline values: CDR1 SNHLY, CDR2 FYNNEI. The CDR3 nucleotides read TGTGCCAGCAGTGTCGACAGGGAGGATGGCTACACCTTC. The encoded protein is CASSVDREDGYTF.

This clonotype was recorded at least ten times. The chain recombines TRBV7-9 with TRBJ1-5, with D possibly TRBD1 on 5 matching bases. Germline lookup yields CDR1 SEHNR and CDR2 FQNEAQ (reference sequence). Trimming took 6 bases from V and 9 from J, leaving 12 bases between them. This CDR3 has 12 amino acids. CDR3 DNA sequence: TGTGCCAGCAGTCTATCGGGGGGGCCCCAGCATTTT. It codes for CASSLSGGPQHF.

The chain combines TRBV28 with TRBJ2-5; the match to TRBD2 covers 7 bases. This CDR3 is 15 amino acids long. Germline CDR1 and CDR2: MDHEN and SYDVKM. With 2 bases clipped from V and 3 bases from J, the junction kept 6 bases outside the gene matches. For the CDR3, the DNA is TGTGCCAGCAGTTTAGGATACGCGGGGGAAGAGACCCAGTACTTC. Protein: CASSLGYAGEETQYF.

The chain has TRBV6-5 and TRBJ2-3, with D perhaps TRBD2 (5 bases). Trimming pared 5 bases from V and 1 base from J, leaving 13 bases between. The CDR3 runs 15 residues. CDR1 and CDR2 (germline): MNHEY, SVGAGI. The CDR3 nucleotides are TGTGCCAGCAGTCCGGGGTTTGGAGGCACAGATACGCAGTATTTT. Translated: CASSPGFGGTDTQYF.

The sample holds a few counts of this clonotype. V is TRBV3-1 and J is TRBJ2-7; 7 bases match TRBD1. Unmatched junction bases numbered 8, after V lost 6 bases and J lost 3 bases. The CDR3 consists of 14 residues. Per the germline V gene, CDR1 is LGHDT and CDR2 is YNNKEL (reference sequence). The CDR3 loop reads CASSPNRDSYEQYV. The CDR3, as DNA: TGTGCCAGCAGTCCGAACCGGGACAGCTACGAGCAGTACGTC.

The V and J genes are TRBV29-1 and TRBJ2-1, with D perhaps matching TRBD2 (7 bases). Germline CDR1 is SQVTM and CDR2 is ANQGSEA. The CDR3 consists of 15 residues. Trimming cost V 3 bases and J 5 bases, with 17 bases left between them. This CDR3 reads CSVDFVAGADNEQFF. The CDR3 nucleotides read TGCAGCGTTGATTTTGTTGCGGGGGCCGACAATGAGCAGTTCTTC.

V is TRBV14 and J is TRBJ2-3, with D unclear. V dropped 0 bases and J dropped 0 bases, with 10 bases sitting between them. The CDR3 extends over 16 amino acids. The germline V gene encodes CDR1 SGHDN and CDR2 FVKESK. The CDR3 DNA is TGTGCCAGCAGCCAAGATCTGGCCCCTAGCACAGATACGCAGTATTTT. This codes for CASSQDLAPSTDTQYF.

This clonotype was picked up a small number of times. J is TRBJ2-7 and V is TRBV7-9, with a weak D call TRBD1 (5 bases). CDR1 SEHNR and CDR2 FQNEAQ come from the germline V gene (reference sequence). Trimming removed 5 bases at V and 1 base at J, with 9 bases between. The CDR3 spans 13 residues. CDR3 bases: TGTGCCAGCAGCCACCGACAGTCCTACGAGCAGTACTTC. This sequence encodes CASSHRQSYEQYF.

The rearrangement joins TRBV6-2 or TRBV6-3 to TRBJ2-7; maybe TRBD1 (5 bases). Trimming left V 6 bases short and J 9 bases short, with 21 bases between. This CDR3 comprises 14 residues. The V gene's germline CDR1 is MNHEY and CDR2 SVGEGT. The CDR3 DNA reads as TGTGCCAGCAGCCCCGTGGGCAGGGCAGTTTGGCAGTACGTC. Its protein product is CASSPVGRAVWQYV.

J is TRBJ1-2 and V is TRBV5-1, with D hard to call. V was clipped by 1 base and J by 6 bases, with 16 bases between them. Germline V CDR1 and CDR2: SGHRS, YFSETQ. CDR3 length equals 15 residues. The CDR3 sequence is CASSLYPENGDGYTF. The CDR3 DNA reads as TGCGCCAGCAGCTTGTATCCGGAAAACGGGGATGGCTACACCTTC.

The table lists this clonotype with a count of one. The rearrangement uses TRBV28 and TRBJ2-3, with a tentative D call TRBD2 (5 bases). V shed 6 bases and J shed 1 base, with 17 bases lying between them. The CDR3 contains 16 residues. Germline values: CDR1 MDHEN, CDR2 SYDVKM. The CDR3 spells CASRVAAGGGTDTQYF. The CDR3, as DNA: TGTGCCAGCAGGGTTGCGGCGGGTGGAGGCACAGATACGCAGTATTTT.